This TCR beta chain appears in the sequencing data of a study of neurological immune-mediated disorders (dated by TCRdb to the late 2010s). About the study as a whole: Peripheral blood TCR-beta repertoires from HTLV-I-associated myelopathy (HAM/TSP) patients, multiple sclerosis patients and healthy controls were compared by UMI-based sequencing. The 90 to 120 TCR-beta libraries covered PBMC samples along with longitudinal samples, technical triplicates, and paired sorted CD4+ and CD8+ T-cell subsets. The cohort included 60 to 75 subjects: about 15 with HAM/TSP, some 34 with multiple sclerosis, and some 20 healthy controls. Longitudinal HAM/TSP donors and healthy donors each had 3 time-points at intervals of roughly 3-45 months.

To synthesize cDNA, template-switch 5'RACE was performed with a primer carrying a 10-nucleotide random unique molecular identifier so that each TCR transcript was tagged. Every sequencing run covered 15-18 subjects and yielded more than 200 million TCR-beta sequences. The RNeasy kit was used to extract total RNA. TCR-beta VDJ regions were amplified with primers for the TCR constant region and the 5'RACE anchor, using the KAPA Real-time Library Amplification kit. Sample indexes and Illumina adaptors were added in a first PCR, after which library yield was increased in a second PCR. After purification with Ampure beads, the TCR product of roughly 650 bp was size-selected on a 2% E-gel SizeSelection system. Before pooling, library quality was assessed on a Bioanalyzer, concentration was determined with Qubit, and library quantification was performed with the Kapa Library Quantification kit. Libraries were sequenced paired-end 2 x 150 bp on an Illumina HiSeq 2500. To increase sequence diversity, roughly 24-32% phiX was spiked into each library pool. On the study's bioinformatics: The quality-filtered reads were processed with the UMI-based MiGEC pipeline, whose error correction step removed more than 80% of the raw TCR sequences. VDJ genes were aligned to IMGT germline references, and each clonotype was defined by a unique CDR3 amino acid sequence together with V-J genes. VDJtools evaluated clonal expansion, Shannon diversity and CDR3 relatedness (CalcPairwiseDistances, ClusterSamples); CLCbio workbench built phylogenetic trees. Clones with at least 8 unique UMIs were defined as expanded, with this threshold being based on coefficient-of-variation modelling across technical triplicates. In TCRdb, the public reads were trimmed at Q25 with fastp and aligned with MiXCR, with productive beta chains retained. Merged by CDR3 protein, the rows form single entries marked with the most common genes and DNA. These V and J calls originate from TCRdb's pipeline instead of the authors' own analysis. The sample table lists over 55,000 distinct CDR3 sequences, about 10% of them with a count of one. The ten biggest clones cover approximately 12% of the sample.

This sample's time point label indicates: longitudinal time-point 2. The healthy controls were volunteers from a blood bank in Maryland, USA. Unsorted PBMC libraries were generated from 2 million PBMCs stored in RNAlater at -80 °C until RNA extraction. Peripheral blood underwent Ficoll-Hypaque density gradient centrifugation to isolate PBMCs, which were then cryopreserved in liquid nitrogen. This clonotype was seen repeatedly, ten times or more. No cognate antigen has been identified for it. Base qualities are missing; no much larger clone stands one base away. The research as a whole found: Across subjects, expanded clones never shared an identical CDR3 amino acid sequence, which suggests that the TCR-beta repertoires in every group were private. TCR clonal expansion was highest in HAM/TSP patients and lowest in MS patients, with MS patients falling below even healthy controls.

V and J lose 7 bases and 0 bases, and a span of 14 bases separates them. The germline V gene supplies CDR1 SGHVS and CDR2 FQNEAQ. Including cysteine and phenylalanine, the CDR3 has 15 amino acids. The DNA shown is the 45-base CDR3, in frame from base 1. The sequence came from a man aged 30-40 years in good health. The material sequenced was PBMCs. Recombination connected TRBV7-8 to TRBJ2-3; no D gene can be assigned with confidence. CDR3 protein: CASTPTAASTDTQYF. The nucleotides read TGTGCCAGCACCCCCACCGCGGCTAGCACAGATACGCAGTATTTT. With all but the CDR3 taken from the reference TRBV7-8 and TRBJ2-3 genes, the full variable domain is: GAGVSQSPRYKVAKRGQDVALRCDPISGHVSLFWYQQALGQGPEFLTYFQNEAQLDKSGLPSDRFFAERPEGSVSTLKIQRTQQEDSAVYLCASTPTAASTDTQYFGPGTRLTVL.